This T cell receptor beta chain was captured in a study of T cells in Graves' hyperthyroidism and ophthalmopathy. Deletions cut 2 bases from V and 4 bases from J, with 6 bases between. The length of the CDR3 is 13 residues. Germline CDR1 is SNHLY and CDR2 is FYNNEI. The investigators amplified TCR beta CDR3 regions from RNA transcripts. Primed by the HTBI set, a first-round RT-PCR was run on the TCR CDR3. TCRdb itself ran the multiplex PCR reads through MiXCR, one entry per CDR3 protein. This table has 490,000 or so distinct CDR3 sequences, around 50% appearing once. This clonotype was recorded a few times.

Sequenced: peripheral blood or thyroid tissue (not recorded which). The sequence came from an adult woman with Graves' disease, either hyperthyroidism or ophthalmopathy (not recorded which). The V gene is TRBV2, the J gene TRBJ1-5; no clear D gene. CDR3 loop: CASSESENQPQHF. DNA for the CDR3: TGTGCCAGCAGTGAATCTGAAAATCAGCCCCAGCATTTT.